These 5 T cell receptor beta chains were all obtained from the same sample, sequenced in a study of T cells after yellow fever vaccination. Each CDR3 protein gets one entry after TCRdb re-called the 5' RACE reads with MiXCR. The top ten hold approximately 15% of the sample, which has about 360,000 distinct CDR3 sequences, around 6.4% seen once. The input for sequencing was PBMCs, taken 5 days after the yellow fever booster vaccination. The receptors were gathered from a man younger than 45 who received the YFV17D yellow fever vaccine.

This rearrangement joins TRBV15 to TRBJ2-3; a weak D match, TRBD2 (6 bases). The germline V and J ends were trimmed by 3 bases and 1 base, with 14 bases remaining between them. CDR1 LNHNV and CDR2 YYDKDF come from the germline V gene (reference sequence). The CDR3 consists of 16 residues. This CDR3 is CATSSEGGLGTDTQYF. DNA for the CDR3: TGTGCCACCAGCAGCGAAGGAGGGCTCGGCACAGATACGCAGTATTTT.

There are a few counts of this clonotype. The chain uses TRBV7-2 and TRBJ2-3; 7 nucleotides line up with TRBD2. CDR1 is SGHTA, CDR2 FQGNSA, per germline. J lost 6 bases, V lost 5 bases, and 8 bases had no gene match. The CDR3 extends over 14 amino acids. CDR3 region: CASSRTRGGDTQYF. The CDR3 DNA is TGTGCCAGCAGCCGCACGCGGGGAGGGGATACGCAGTATTTT.

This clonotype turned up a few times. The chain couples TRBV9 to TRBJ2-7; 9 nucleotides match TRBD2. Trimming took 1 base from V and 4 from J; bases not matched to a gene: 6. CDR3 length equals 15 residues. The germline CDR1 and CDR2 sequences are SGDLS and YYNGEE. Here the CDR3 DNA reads TGTGCCAGCAGCGTATCGGCTAGCGGGATTTACGAGCAGTACTTC. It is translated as CASSVSASGIYEQYF.

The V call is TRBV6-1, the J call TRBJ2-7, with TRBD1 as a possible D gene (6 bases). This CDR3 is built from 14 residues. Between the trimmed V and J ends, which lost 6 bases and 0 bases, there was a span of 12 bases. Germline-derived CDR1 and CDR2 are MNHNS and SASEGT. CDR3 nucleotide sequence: TGTGCCAGCAGAAATCAGGGGAGCTCCTACGAGCAGTACTTC. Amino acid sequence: CASRNQGSSYEQYF.

The CDR3 region has the DNA TGCAGTGCTGCAAGGGACAGCGTGCCCAAAAACATTCAGTACTTC. This gives the protein CSAARDSVPKNIQYF. The V call is TRBV20-1, the J call TRBJ2-4, with 7 bases that match TRBD1. The V segment lost 5 bases and the J segment 2 bases; nucleotides outside the gene matches: 9. The CDR3 has 15 residues. Germline-derived CDR1 and CDR2 are DFQATT and SNEGSKA (reference sequence).